This TCR beta chain appears in the sequencing data of a study of shared clonotypes between healthy human individuals. Running of the assay took place at deep level. In the sorted-subset replicate PCRs, approximately 200 ng DNA, tens of thousands of T cell genomes, was used. Profiling relied on immunoSEQ multiplex PCR, and the TCRdb table lists in-frame clones only, not all of them. This table has about 1.1 million clones, roughly 77% appearing once. In germline, CDR1 is ENHRY, CDR2 SYGVKD. V was pared by 2 bases and J by 0 bases, with 10 bases between. This CDR3 contains 16 residues. This clone is a singleton in its sample. Its target is not known. Study results and limitations: Researchers sampled only blood; tissue repertoires likely differ.

The rearrangement links TRBV10-3 to TRBJ2-2; D unclear. The sequencing sample was made of memory CD4+ T cells from PBMCs. Subset of the sample: CD45RA-negative fraction. The source is a man younger than 30 in good health. Some clones in this sample may be carry-over from other donors' samples. The DNA of the CDR3 is TGTGCCATCAGTGAGAGATCGATCGCGAACACCGGGGAGCTGTTTTTT. Translation gives CAISERSIANTGELFF.